The source of this T cell receptor beta chain is a study of T-cell memory formation after mild COVID-19. This clonotype was counted between two and nine times. In TCRdb, the 5' RACE reads were re-called with MiXCR into one record per CDR3 protein. The table includes 200,000 or so distinct CDR3 sequences, about a sixth detected once. This clonotype was obtained from an adult woman who had mild COVID-19 (a few samples of this study predate the infection). Cell type and time point are not known. Source material: PBMCs or a T cell subset sorted from them (not recorded which).

CDR3 amino acids: CASIGSGANVLTF. CDR3 DNA sequence: TGTGCCAGCATAGGCTCTGGGGCCAACGTCCTGACTTTC. The chain carries TRBV3-1 and TRBJ2-6, with D unresolved. V was shortened by 7 bases and J by 0 bases, with 4 bases between the two germline ends. The germline V gene encodes CDR1 LGHDT and CDR2 YNNKEL (reference sequence). This CDR3 is built from 13 residues.